Included here is one TCR beta chain sequence, with context. The target antigen is unknown. The primer mix had 60 Vbeta and 13 Jbeta primers. Sequenced by immunoSEQ multiplex PCR; TCRdb stores in-frame clones only, minus some. Found here are more than 150,000 clones, more than 65% of them singletons; the top ten hold under 1.5%. This sample stems from a study of cytomegalovirus exposure and HLA in healthy donors. On the study more broadly: Earlier findings included 117 million unique TCR beta sequences obtained from 150 million to 200 million T cells. Findings and limits, study-wide: Most TCR beta V segments were productive about 87% or about 30% of the time in an earlier analysis.

The sequenced material came from PBMCs. The TCR was taken from a man in his fifties in good health and CMV-seropositive.

The chain's CDR3 is CASSSGQGNYGYTF. CDR3 bases: TGCGCCAGCAGCTCGGGACAGGGGAACTATGGCTACACCTTC. This chain connects TRBV5-1 to TRBJ1-2; 10 nucleotides line up with TRBD1. This CDR3 has 14 amino acids. Germline V gives CDR1 SGHRS, CDR2 YFSETQ. The J segment lost 2 bases and the V segment lost 3 bases, leaving 1 base of the junction unmatched.